This T cell receptor (beta chain) was sequenced in a study of T cell responses to AZD1222 COVID-19 vaccine. Trimming left V 2 bases short and J 4 bases short, with 18 bases between. CDR1 and CDR2 (germline): SGHAT, FQNNGV. This CDR3 comprises 16 residues. The repertoire was sequenced with immunoSEQ multiplex PCR; TCRdb's copy has only in-frame clones and lacks some. The table has about 120,000 clones, almost 95% seen once. This receptor was taken from an adult in good health. Sequencing used peripheral blood, obtained on day 0 of AZD1222 vaccination. This rearrangement joins TRBV11-2 to TRBJ2-7, with D possibly being TRBD2 (7 bases). The CDR3 protein is CASSLFPAGAIYEQYF. CDR3 nucleotides: TGTGCCAGCAGCTTATTTCCGGCGGGGGCGATATACGAGCAGTACTTC.